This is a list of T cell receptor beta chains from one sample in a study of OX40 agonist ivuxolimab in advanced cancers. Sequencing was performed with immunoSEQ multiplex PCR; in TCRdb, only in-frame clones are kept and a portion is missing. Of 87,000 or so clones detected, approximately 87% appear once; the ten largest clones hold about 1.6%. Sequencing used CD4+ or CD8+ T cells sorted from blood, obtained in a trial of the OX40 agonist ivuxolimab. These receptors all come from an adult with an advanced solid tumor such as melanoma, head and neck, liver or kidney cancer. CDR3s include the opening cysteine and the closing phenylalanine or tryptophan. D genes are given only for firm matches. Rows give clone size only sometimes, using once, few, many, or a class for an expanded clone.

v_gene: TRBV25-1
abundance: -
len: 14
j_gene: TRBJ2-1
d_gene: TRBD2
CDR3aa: CASNTGTSNNEQFF
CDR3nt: TGTGCCAGCAATACCGGGACTAGCAACAATGAGCAGTTCTTC

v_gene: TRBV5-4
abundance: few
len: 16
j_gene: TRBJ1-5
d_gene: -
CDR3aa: CASSHDRRFSNQPQHF
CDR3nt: TGTGCCAGCAGCCATGACAGACGATTTAGCAATCAGCCCCAGCATTTT

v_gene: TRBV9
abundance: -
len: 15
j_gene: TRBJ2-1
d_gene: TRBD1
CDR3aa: CASSVGGTGWDEQFF
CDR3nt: TGTGCCAGCAGCGTAGGCGGGACAGGGTGGGATGAGCAGTTCTTC

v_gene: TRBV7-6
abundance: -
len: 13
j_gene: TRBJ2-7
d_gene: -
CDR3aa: CASSGRDGYEQYF
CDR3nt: TGTGCCAGCAGCGGCCGGGACGGGTACGAGCAGTACTTC

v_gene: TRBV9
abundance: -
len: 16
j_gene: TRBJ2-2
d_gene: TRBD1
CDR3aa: CASTNSQGANTGELFF
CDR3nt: TGTGCCAGCACAAATTCCCAGGGGGCGAACACCGGGGAGCTGTTTTTT

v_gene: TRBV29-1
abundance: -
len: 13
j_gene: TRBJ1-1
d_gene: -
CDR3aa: CSVQEVPRTEAFF
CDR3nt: TGCAGCGTTCAGGAGGTCCCGAGGACTGAAGCTTTCTTT

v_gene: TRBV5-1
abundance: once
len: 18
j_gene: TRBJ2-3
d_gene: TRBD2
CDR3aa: CASSPDPSGRARSDTQYF
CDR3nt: TGCGCCAGCAGCCCGGACCCTAGCGGGAGGGCCCGGTCTGATACGCAGTATTTT

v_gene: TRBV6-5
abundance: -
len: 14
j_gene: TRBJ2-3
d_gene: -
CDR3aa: CASSLYAGADTQYF
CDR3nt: TGTGCCAGCAGCCTCTACGCAGGGGCAGATACGCAGTATTTT

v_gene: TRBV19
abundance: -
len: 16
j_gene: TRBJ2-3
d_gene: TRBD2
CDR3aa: CASSKSSGRAIDTQYF
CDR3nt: TGTGCCAGTTCCAAGTCTAGCGGGAGGGCGATAGATACGCAGTATTTT

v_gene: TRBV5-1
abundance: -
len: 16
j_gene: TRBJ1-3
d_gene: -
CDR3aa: CASSPNRDRGGNTIYF
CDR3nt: TGCGCCAGCAGCCCGAACAGGGACCGGGGAGGAAACACCATATATTTT

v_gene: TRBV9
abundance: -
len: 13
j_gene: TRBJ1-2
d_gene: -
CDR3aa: CASSVAGAGGYTF
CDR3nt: TGTGCCAGCAGCGTAGCGGGAGCGGGTGGCTACACCTTC

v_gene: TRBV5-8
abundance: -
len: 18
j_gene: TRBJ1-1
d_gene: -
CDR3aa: CASSLGGKGGRYGTEAFF
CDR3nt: TGTGCCAGCAGCTTGGGGGGGAAGGGGGGCAGGTATGGTACTGAAGCTTTCTTT

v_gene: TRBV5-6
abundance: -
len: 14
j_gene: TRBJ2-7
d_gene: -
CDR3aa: CASSPSLPSYEQYF
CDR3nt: TGTGCCAGCAGCCCAAGCCTCCCCTCTTACGAGCAGTACTTC

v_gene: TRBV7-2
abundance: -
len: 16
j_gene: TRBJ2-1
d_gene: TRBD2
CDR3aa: CASSLETSGRHNEQFF
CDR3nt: TGTGCCAGCAGCTTAGAGACTAGCGGGCGTCACAATGAGCAGTTCTTC

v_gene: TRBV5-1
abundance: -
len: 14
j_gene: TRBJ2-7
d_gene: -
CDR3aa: CASSFYSGSYEQYF
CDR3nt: TGCGCCAGCAGCTTCTATAGCGGTTCCTACGAGCAGTACTTC

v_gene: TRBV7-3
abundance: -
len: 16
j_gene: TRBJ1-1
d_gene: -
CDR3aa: CASSLIPLLANTEAFF
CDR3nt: TGTGCCAGCAGCTTAATCCCTCTACTTGCTAACACTGAAGCTTTCTTT

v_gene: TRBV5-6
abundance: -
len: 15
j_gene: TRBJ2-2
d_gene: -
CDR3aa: CASSSLTRNTGELFF
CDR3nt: TGTGCCAGCAGCTCCTTGACTCGGAACACCGGGGAGCTGTTTTTT

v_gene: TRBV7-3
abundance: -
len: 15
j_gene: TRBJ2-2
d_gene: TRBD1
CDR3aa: CASSPQGANTGELFF
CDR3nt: TGTGCCAGCAGCCCACAGGGGGCCAACACCGGGGAGCTGTTTTTT

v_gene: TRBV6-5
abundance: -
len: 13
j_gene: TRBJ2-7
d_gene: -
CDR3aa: CASRTPSGYEQYF
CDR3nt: TGTGCCAGCAGGACTCCCTCTGGCTACGAGCAGTACTTC

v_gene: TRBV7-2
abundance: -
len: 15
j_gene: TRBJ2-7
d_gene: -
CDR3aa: CASSLISGAGSEQYF
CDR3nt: TGTGCCAGCAGCTTAATTTCCGGGGCCGGGAGCGAGCAGTACTTC

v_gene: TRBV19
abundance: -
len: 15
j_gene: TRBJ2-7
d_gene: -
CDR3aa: CASTQGGAGGLEQYF
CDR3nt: TGTGCCAGTACCCAAGGGGGAGCGGGCGGTCTGGAGCAGTACTTC

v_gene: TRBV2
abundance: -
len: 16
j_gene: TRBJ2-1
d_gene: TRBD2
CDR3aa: CASSGTSGRGANEQFF
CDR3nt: TGTGCCAGCAGTGGAACTAGCGGGAGAGGTGCTAATGAGCAGTTCTTC

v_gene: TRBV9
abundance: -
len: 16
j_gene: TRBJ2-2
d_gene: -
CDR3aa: CASSVGAASNTGELFF
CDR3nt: TGTGCCAGCAGCGTAGGGGCAGCTTCGAACACCGGGGAGCTGTTTTTT

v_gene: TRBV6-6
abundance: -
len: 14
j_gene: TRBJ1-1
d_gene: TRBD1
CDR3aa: CASSSQGGGTEAFF
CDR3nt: TGTGCCAGCAGCTCACAGGGGGGAGGCACTGAAGCTTTCTTT

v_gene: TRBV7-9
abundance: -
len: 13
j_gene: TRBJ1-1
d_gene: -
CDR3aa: CASSLVWNTEAFF
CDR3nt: TGTGCCAGCAGCTTAGTGTGGAACACTGAAGCTTTCTTT

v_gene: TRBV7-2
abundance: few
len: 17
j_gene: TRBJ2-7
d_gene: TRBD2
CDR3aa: CASSLRSSGRTLYEQYF
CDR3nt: TGTGCCAGCAGCTTACGGTCTAGCGGGAGGACTCTTTACGAGCAGTACTTC

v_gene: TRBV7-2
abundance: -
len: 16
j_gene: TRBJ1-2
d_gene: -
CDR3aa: CASSLATAYGRGGYTF
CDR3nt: TGTGCCAGCAGCTTAGCCACAGCATACGGAAGGGGGGGCTACACCTTC

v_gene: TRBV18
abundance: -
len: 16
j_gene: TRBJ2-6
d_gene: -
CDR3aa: CASSPGGSSGANVLTF
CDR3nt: TGTGCCAGCTCACCCGGGGGCAGCTCTGGGGCCAACGTCCTGACTTTC

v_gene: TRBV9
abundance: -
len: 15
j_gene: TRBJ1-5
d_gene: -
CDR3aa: CASSVGSGRNQPQHF
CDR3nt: TGTGCCAGCAGCGTAGGTTCCGGGCGCAATCAGCCCCAGCATTTT

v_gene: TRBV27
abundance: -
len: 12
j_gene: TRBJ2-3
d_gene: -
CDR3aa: CASSPRTDTQYF
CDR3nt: TGTGCCAGCAGTCCCCGTACAGATACGCAGTATTTT

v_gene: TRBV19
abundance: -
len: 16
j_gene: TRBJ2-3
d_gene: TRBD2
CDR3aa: CAVNSGTGDYTDTQYF
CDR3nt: TGTGCCGTAAATTCCGGGACGGGGGACTACACAGATACGCAGTATTTT

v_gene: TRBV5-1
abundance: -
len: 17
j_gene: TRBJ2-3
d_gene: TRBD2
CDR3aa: CASSLTGLAGGIDTQYF
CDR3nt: TGCGCCAGCAGTTTAACGGGACTAGCGGGAGGAATAGATACGCAGTATTTT

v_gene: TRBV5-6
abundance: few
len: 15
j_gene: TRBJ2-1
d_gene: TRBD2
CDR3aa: CASSFLAGGRNEQFF
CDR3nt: TGTGCCAGCAGCTTTCTAGCGGGGGGGCGCAATGAGCAGTTCTTC

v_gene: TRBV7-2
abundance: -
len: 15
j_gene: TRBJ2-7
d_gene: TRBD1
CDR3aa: CASSTRDRATYEQYF
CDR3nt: TGTGCCAGCAGCACCCGGGACAGGGCCACCTACGAGCAGTACTTC

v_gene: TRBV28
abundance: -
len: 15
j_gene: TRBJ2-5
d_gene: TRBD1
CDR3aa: CASSLSQGQGETQYF
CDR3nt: TGTGCCAGCAGTTTATCCCAGGGACAGGGAGAGACCCAGTACTTC

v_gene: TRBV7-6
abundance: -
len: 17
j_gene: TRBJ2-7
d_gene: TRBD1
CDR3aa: CASSLRTSRDRSYEQYF
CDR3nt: TGTGCCAGCAGCTTAAGGACGAGTAGGGACAGATCCTACGAGCAGTACTTC

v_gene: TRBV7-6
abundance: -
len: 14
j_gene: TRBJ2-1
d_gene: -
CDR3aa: CASSLGRLGNEQFF
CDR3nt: TGTGCCAGCAGCTTAGGCAGGTTGGGCAATGAGCAGTTCTTC

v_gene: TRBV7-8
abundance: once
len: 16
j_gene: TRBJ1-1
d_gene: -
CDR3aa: CASSLAWAGVGTEAFF
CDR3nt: TGTGCCAGCAGCTTAGCGTGGGCAGGGGTCGGCACTGAAGCTTTCTTT

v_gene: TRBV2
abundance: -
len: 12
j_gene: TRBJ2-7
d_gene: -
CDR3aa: CASSEYRFEQYF
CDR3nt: TGTGCCAGCAGTGAATACCGATTCGAGCAGTACTTC

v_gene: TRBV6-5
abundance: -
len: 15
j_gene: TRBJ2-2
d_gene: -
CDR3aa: CASSYSTGLTGELFF
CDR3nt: TGTGCCAGCAGTTACTCGACAGGACTCACCGGGGAGCTGTTTTTT

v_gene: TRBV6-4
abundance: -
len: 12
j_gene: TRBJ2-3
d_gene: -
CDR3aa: CASSDSPDTQYF
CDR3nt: TGTGCCAGCAGTGACAGTCCAGATACGCAGTATTTT

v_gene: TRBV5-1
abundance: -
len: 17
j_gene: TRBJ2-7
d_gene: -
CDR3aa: CASSSGRGVAGVYEQYF
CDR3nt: TGCGCCAGCAGTTCGGGCAGGGGGGTAGCGGGTGTGTACGAGCAGTACTTC

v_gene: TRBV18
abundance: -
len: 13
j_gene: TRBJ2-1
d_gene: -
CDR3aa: CASSTLKYNEQFF
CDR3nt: TGTGCCAGCTCGACCCTGAAATACAATGAGCAGTTCTTC

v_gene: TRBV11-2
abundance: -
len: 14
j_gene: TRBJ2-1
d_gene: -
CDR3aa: CASSLDQQSPEQFF
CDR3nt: TGTGCCAGCAGCTTAGATCAACAGAGTCCCGAGCAGTTCTTC

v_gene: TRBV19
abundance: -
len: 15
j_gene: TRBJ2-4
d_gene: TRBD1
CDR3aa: CASSTGTGGDNIQYF
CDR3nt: TGTGCCAGTAGTACCGGGACAGGGGGCGATAACATTCAGTACTTC

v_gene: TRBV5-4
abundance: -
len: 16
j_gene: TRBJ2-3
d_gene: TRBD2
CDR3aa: CASSLVGTRLGDTQYF
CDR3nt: TGTGCCAGCAGCTTGGTGGGGACTAGGTTAGGAGATACGCAGTATTTT